Below are 32 T cell receptor beta chains sequenced from a single sample in a study of OX40 agonist ivuxolimab in advanced cancers. Produced via immunoSEQ multiplex PCR; TCRdb's table is partial and in-frame only. The sample has 11,000 to 15,000 clones, 80% to 90% seen once. The sequencing used CD4+ or CD8+ T cells sorted from blood, collected in a trial of the OX40 agonist ivuxolimab. The receptors come from an adult with an advanced solid tumor such as melanoma, head and neck, liver or kidney cancer.

This chain joins TRBV5-3 and TRBJ2-5, with D tentatively TRBD2 (5 bases). TRBV5-3 is sorted into the ORF group, with uncertain function. The germline V and J ends were trimmed by 4 bases and 4 bases, with 17 bases remaining between them. The CDR3 loop spans 15 amino acids. CDR3 residues: CARSLKGGVAETQYF. The CDR3 region has the DNA TGTGCCAGAAGCCTGAAAGGAGGAGTGGCAGAGACCCAGTACTTC.

The J gene is TRBJ2-5, the V gene TRBV11-2; D perhaps matches TRBD1 (6 bases). Germline lookup yields CDR1 SGHAT and CDR2 FQNNGV. Trimming left V 1 base short and J 3 bases short, with 12 bases between. The CDR3 loop spans 15 amino acids. CDR3 DNA sequence: TGTGCCAGCAGCTTAGTTGGGGGCAGCGAAGAGACCCAGTACTTC. Protein product: CASSLVGGSEETQYF.

V gene TRBV5-1 combines with J gene TRBJ1-1; 7 bases are shared with TRBD1. There are 15 residues in the CDR3. With V trimmed by 4 bases and J by 2 bases, 8 bases remained unmatched. CDR1 is SGHRS and CDR2 is YFSETQ in the germline V gene. CDR3 in amino acids: CASSGLTGLNTEAFF. CDR3 coding DNA: TGCGCCAGCAGCGGATTGACAGGGCTTAACACTGAAGCTTTCTTT.

The rearrangement joins TRBV6-1 to TRBJ2-1; the D is unclear. V dropped 11 bases and J dropped 8 bases, with 16 bases sitting between them. There are 12 residues in the CDR3. The germline V gene encodes CDR1 MNHNS and CDR2 SASEGT. Written as DNA, the CDR3 is TGTGCCTTATCTAGGGCTGGCTATGAGCAGTTCTTC. The encoded protein is CALSRAGYEQFF.

This sequence joins TRBV28 and TRBJ2-2; 8 bases map to TRBD2. The ends lost 8 bases at V and 4 bases at J; junction bases unmatched: 9. Germline V gene sequence: CDR1 MDHEN, CDR2 SYDVKM. The CDR3 spans 15 residues. CDR3 DNA sequence: TGTGCCAGCCGGCGGGGGGAAGGGGGCACCGGGGAGCTGTTTTTT. Its translation: CASRRGEGGTGELFF.

J is TRBJ1-1 and V is TRBV5-1; D is unresolved. Germline CDR1 is SGHRS and CDR2 is YFSETQ. The V end was cut by 0 bases, the J end by 0 bases, with 12 bases between. The CDR3 consists of 16 residues. CDR3 DNA: TGCGCCAGCAGCTTGGATAGAATTATTATGAACACTGAAGCTTTCTTT. It specifies CASSLDRIIMNTEAFF.

The chain joins TRBV7-9 to TRBJ1-2, with TRBD1 identical over 7 bases. This CDR3 has 14 residues. Trimming took 6 bases from V and 4 from J; bases not matched to a gene: 8. CDR1 is SEHNR, CDR2 FQNEAQ, per germline (reference sequence). As DNA, the CDR3 is TGTGCCAGCAGGAAAGCAGGGGACAGCTATGGCTACACCTTC. It is translated as CASRKAGDSYGYTF.

The V and J genes are TRBV6-1 and TRBJ1-6; D is undetermined. V gave up 2 bases and J gave up 4 bases, with 6 bases separating them. The CDR3 extends over 14 amino acids. The germline CDR1 and CDR2 sequences are MNHNS and SASEGT. For the CDR3, the DNA is TGTGCCAGCAGTGAAATCAGTTATAATTCACCCCTCCACTTT. Its translation: CASSEISYNSPLHF.

The chain has TRBV7-9 and TRBJ1-2; TRBD1 aligns across 9 bases. The V and J ends lost 5 bases and 3 bases, in that order; junction bases with no gene match: 4. Looked up from germline, CDR1 is SEHNR and CDR2 is FQNEAQ (reference sequence). The CDR3 runs to 14 residues. The DNA for the CDR3 is TGTGCCAGCAGCCCAGGGACAGGGCACTATGGCTACACCTTC. As protein: CASSPGTGHYGYTF.

This clone appeared once. The chain employs TRBV6-4 and TRBJ2-6; D remains unclear. The CDR3 sequence is 15 residues long. With 0 bases removed from V and 0 bases from J, the gap between germline ends came to 3 bases. Germline loops: CDR1 MRHNA, CDR2 SNTAGT. The CDR3 DNA follows: TGTGCCAGCAGTGACTCGATCTCTGGGGCCAACGTCCTGACTTTC. Translated, it gives CASSDSISGANVLTF.

The chain uses TRBV18 and TRBJ1-5; a weak D match, TRBD1 (5 bases). V shed 4 bases and J shed 1 base, with 11 bases lying between them. Germline loops: CDR1 KGHSH, CDR2 LQKENI. The CDR3 totals 15 residues. In DNA form, the CDR3 reads TGTGCCAGCTCACGAGGGGTCGAAAGCAATCAGCCCCAGCATTTT. This sequence encodes CASSRGVESNQPQHF.

This clone occurred once. The J gene is TRBJ2-7, the V gene TRBV10-2, with 8 bases fitting TRBD2. With 3 bases clipped from V and 3 bases from J, the junction kept 4 bases outside the gene matches. In germline, CDR1 is WSHSY, CDR2 SAAADI. There are 14 residues in the CDR3. The CDR3 reads CASSEERGSYEQYF. The DNA for the CDR3 is TGCGCCAGCAGTGAAGAGCGGGGGAGCTACGAGCAGTACTTC.

This clone was recorded a few times. The rearrangement uses TRBV4-2 and TRBJ1-5; 7 nucleotides align to TRBD1. V gave up 0 bases and J gave up 2 bases; unmatched junction bases: 7. CDR3 length: 17 amino acids. Germline V gene lookup returns CDR1 LGHNA and CDR2 YNFKEQ. This CDR3 is CASSQDPDREGNQPQHF. In DNA, the CDR3 is TGTGCCAGCAGCCAAGATCCTGACAGGGAGGGCAATCAGCCCCAGCATTTT.

This rearrangement joins TRBV19 to TRBJ1-2, with D possibly being TRBD1 (5 bases). Trimming cost V 5 bases and J 7 bases, with 14 bases left between them. Looked up from germline, CDR1 is LNHDA and CDR2 is SQIVND (reference sequence). This CDR3 region has 13 residues. In DNA form, the CDR3 reads TGTGCCAGTAGTGTATCCCGGGGCGGTGGCTACACCTTC. Its translation is CASSVSRGGGYTF.

The genes are TRBV2 and TRBJ1-2; D is possibly TRBD1 (5 bases). The V gene lost 8 bases and the J gene lost 10 bases, with 26 bases spanning the gap. CDR3 size: 15 residues. Germline CDR1 SNHLY, CDR2 FYNNEI. In DNA form, the CDR3 reads TGTGCCAGCTTTAGTGCGGCAGGGTCGCGGTTGGACTACACCTTC. Its protein is CASFSAAGSRLDYTF.

The rearrangement joins TRBV6-6 to TRBJ2-5, with 12 bases lining up with TRBD2. The end of the DNA is better explained by TRBJ2-7, so the J call may be wrong. This CDR3 is built from 15 residues. CDR1 and CDR2 (germline): MNHNY, SVGAGI (reference sequence). The CDR3 sequence is CASSPQTSGGNEQYF. CDR3 DNA: TGTGCCAGCAGTCCCCAGACTAGCGGGGGAAACGAGCAGTACTTC.

The chain uses TRBV7-3 and TRBJ2-1; D is possibly TRBD1 (6 bases). The V end was cut by 5 bases, the J end by 6 bases, with 32 bases between. There are 20 residues in the CDR3. Germline lookup yields CDR1 SGHTA and CDR2 FQGTGA. CDR3 sequence: CASSLSMPPLGQLWVNEQFF. DNA for the CDR3: TGTGCCAGCAGCCTCTCTATGCCCCCCCTAGGACAGCTGTGGGTCAATGAGCAGTTCTTC.

The J gene is TRBJ1-2, the V gene TRBV15; 7 bases align to TRBD1. Germline V gene sequence: CDR1 LNHNV, CDR2 YYDKDF (reference sequence). Trimming at V came to 0 bases and at J to 7 bases, leaving 8 bases not matched to a gene. The CDR3 spans 15 residues. The CDR3 DNA reads as TGTGCCACCAGCAGAGATCGAAACAGGGGACGTGGCTACACCTTC. Protein sequence: CATSRDRNRGRGYTF.

This chain uses TRBV6-6 with TRBJ1-5; D ambiguous. Trimming stripped 5 bases from V and 5 bases from J, with 16 bases between. CDR1 and CDR2 from the germline V gene are MNHNY and SVGAGI (reference sequence). The length of the CDR3 is 15 residues. The CDR3 nucleotides are TGTGCCAGCAGTCCAGGAAAGGGTCAGCATCAGCCCCAGCATTTT. It codes for CASSPGKGQHQPQHF.

The chain uses TRBV7-2 and TRBJ2-1, with TRBD2 as a possible D gene (7 bases). Per germline, CDR1 SGHTA and CDR2 FQGNSA. This CDR3 comprises 15 residues. Trimming cost V 4 bases and J 6 bases, with 16 bases left between them. The CDR3 nucleotides are TGTGCCAGCAGCTCCCTTGGGGGGGCCCGCAATGAGCAGTTCTTC. It yields the protein CASSSLGGARNEQFF. The complete variable domain, with remaining parts taken from reference TRBV7-2 and TRBJ2-1, reads GAGVSQSPSNKVTEKGKDVELRCDPISGHTALYWYRQSLGQGLEFLIYFQGNSAPDKSGLPSDRFSAERTGGSVSTLTIQRTQQEDSAVYLCASSSLGGARNEQFFGPGTRLTVL.

V usage is TRBV7-9 and J usage is TRBJ2-5; D is ambiguous. The J call is doubtful: the DNA matches TRBJ2-7 better. Germline-derived CDR1 and CDR2 are SEHNR and FQNEAQ (reference sequence). This CDR3 comprises 13 residues. CDR3 sequence reads: CASSSRLSYEQYF. The CDR3, as DNA: TGTGCCAGCAGCTCGCGACTGTCCTACGAGCAGTACTTC.

V usage is TRBV5-4 and J usage is TRBJ1-2, with 7 bases fitting TRBD1. V lost 3 bases and J lost 8; bases outside the gene matches: 16. Germline assignment: CDR1 SGHNT and CDR2 YYREEE (reference sequence). CDR3 length equals 16 residues. The CDR3 region is CASSWPLSTGPEGYTF. CDR3 DNA sequence: TGTGCCAGCAGCTGGCCCCTATCGACAGGGCCGGAGGGCTACACCTTC.

Only one count was recorded for this clone. The rearrangement joins TRBV10-3 to TRBJ2-3; 10 bases are a match to TRBD2. Losses at the gene ends were 2 bases for V and 2 bases for J; bases not matched to a gene: 4. Germline V CDR1 and CDR2: ENHRY, SYGVKD. This CDR3 region has 16 residues. The CDR3 DNA is TGTGCCATCAGTGAGGGGCTAGCGGGGGCCACAGATACGCAGTATTTT. This translates into CAISEGLAGATDTQYF.

CDR3 loop: CASLKRYTDTQYF. Here the CDR3 DNA reads TGTGCCAGTCTGAAGCGGTACACAGATACGCAGTATTTT. The chain combines TRBV9 with TRBJ2-3; TRBD2 might be the D (5 bases). The CDR3 runs 13 residues. Germline V gene sequence: CDR1 SGDLS, CDR2 YYNGEE. Between the trimmed V and J ends, which lost 8 bases and 2 bases, there was a span of 12 bases.

The CDR3 region is CASSIGRTLNYGYTF. The CDR3 DNA sequence: TGTGCCAGTAGTATCGGCAGAACTCTTAACTATGGCTACACCTTC. J is TRBJ1-2 and V is TRBV19; D is unclear. V was cut by 3 bases and J by 1 base, with 12 bases left in between. Germline V gene data show CDR1 as LNHDA and CDR2 as SQIVND (reference sequence). The CDR3 extends over 15 amino acids.

The chain combines TRBV6-1 with TRBJ2-7; D is possibly TRBD1 (6 bases). Germline assignment: CDR1 MNHNS and CDR2 SASEGT. The CDR3 runs to 12 residues. Trimming left V 6 bases short and J 2 bases short, with 8 bases between. This CDR3 reads CASRQGPYEQYF. CDR3 sequence (DNA): TGTGCCAGCAGACAGGGTCCCTACGAGCAGTACTTC.

The rearrangement links TRBV11-2 to TRBJ1-4; D is ambiguous. V lost 1 base to trimming and J lost 1 base, with 7 bases between them. CDR1 SGHAT and CDR2 FQNNGV come from the germline V gene. The CDR3 length is 15 residues. The CDR3 sequence: CASSLGHKTNEKLFF. CDR3 DNA: TGTGCCAGCAGCTTAGGACATAAAACTAATGAAAAACTGTTTTTT.

J is TRBJ2-1 and V is TRBV6-5; 9 nucleotides match TRBD1. There are 15 residues in the CDR3. The V segment lost 4 bases and the J segment 6 bases; nucleotides outside the gene matches: 7. Germline loops: CDR1 MNHEY, CDR2 SVGAGI. This CDR3 reads CASSLDRQGVNEQFF. Here the CDR3 DNA reads TGTGCCAGCAGTTTGGACCGACAGGGGGTCAATGAGCAGTTCTTC.

V is TRBV5-1 and J is TRBJ2-2, with TRBD1 matching 7 bases. Trimming cost V 4 bases and J 6 bases; bases outside gene matches: 6. Germline V gene data show CDR1 as SGHRS and CDR2 as YFSETQ. CDR3 size: 14 residues. DNA for the CDR3: TGCGCCAGCAGCGCCCTGACAGGGTCCGGGGAGCTGTTTTTT. Translated: CASSALTGSGELFF.

This chain links TRBV6-5 with TRBJ2-5; D not certain. The CDR3 has 15 amino acids. Germline assignment: CDR1 MNHEY and CDR2 SVGAGI. The V and J ends lost 0 bases and 3 bases respectively, with 11 bases between them. CDR3 in amino acids: CASSYSELVKETQYF. The CDR3 nucleotides read TGTGCCAGCAGTTACTCAGAATTAGTAAAAGAGACCCAGTACTTC.

V and J are TRBV5-1 and TRBJ2-1, with 9 bases aligning to TRBD2. In germline, CDR1 is SGHRS, CDR2 YFSETQ. There are 14 residues in the CDR3. V gave up 4 bases and J gave up 9 bases; unmatched junction bases: 8. This chain's CDR3 is CASSLRGGYGEQFF. In DNA, the CDR3 is TGCGCCAGCAGCCTGCGGGGGGGTTACGGTGAGCAGTTCTTC.

The V call is TRBV6-6, the J call TRBJ2-4; 9 positions match TRBD1. The CDR3 has 15 amino acids. Germline loops: CDR1 MNHNY, CDR2 SVGAGI (reference sequence). Trimming removed 6 bases from V and 8 bases from J; junction bases left unmatched: 11. The DNA of the CDR3 is TGTGCCAGCAGCCCCTCCGGACAGGGGACAGACATTCAGTACTTC. Translating gives CASSPSGQGTDIQYF.